Listed here are 26 T cell receptor beta chains from one sample, sequenced in a study of response to subunit inactivated influenza vaccine. One entry per CDR3 protein, called by TCRdb with MiXCR from the RT-PCR reads. Here the sample spans just under 550,000 distinct CDR3 sequences, roughly 25% being singletons. This sample also appeared in a second study, on T cells expressing NK-cell markers. That report notes: TCR beta libraries carry UMIs added by 5'RACE template switching.

Sequencing was performed on CD4+ T cells sorted from PBMCs, taken roughly 13 days after vaccination. These receptor sequences come from a man in his forties or fifties who received an inactivated influenza vaccine.

This clonotype was recorded a few times. The chain carries TRBV5-1 and TRBJ2-7; no reliable D call. The CDR3 loop spans 14 amino acids. Trimming pared 0 bases from V and 0 bases from J, leaving 7 bases between. Germline V CDR1 and CDR2: SGHRS, YFSETQ. CDR3 loop: CASSLETSSYEQYF. The CDR3 region has the DNA TGCGCCAGCAGCTTGGAGACGAGCTCCTACGAGCAGTACTTC.

This clonotype has only a few counts. The chain combines TRBV6-1 with TRBJ2-3, with 9 bases that match TRBD1. J lost 5 bases, V lost 5 bases, and 5 bases had no gene match. The length of the CDR3 is 14 residues. CDR1 is MNHNS and CDR2 is SASEGT in the germline V gene. CDR3 residues: CASSLLTGGDTQYF. DNA of the CDR3: TGTGCCAGCAGTCTCCTGACAGGGGGAGATACGCAGTATTTT.

This clonotype was observed a few times. The chain recombines TRBV4-3 with TRBJ2-7, with D possibly being TRBD1 or TRBD2 (5 bases each). CDR3 length: 16 residues. The germline gives CDR1 LGHNA, CDR2 YSLEER. Between the trimmed V and J ends, which lost 1 base and 2 bases, there was a span of 15 bases. The CDR3 DNA reads as TGCGCCAGCAGCCAAGGATCCGGGACCCCAGCCTACGAGCAGTACTTC. Translating it yields CASSQGSGTPAYEQYF.

The chain couples TRBV5-1 to TRBJ2-7; TRBD1 aligns across 10 bases. CDR3 length: 15 residues. Germline-derived CDR1 and CDR2 are SGHRS and YFSETQ. After removal of 2 bases from V and 2 bases from J, the junction contained 4 bases not matched to a gene. As DNA, the CDR3 is TGCGCCAGCAGCTTCCTGACAGGGGGCACCTACGAGCAGTACTTC. This sequence encodes CASSFLTGGTYEQYF. The full variable domain, with the rest looked up from reference TRBV5-1 and TRBJ2-7, is KAGVTQTPRYLIKTRGQQVTLSCSPISGHRSVSWYQQTPGQGLQFLFEYFSETQRNKGNFPGRFSGRQFSNSRSEMNVSTLELGDSALYLCASSFLTGGTYEQYFGPGTRLTVT.

This clonotype occurred a few times. The chain has TRBV7-2 and TRBJ2-3; 9 bases fit TRBD2. Germline CDR1 SGHTA, CDR2 FQGNSA. This CDR3 is built from 15 residues. Losses at the gene ends were 2 bases for V and 6 bases for J; bases not matched to a gene: 6. This CDR3 is CASSLNAAGGDTQYF. In DNA form, the CDR3 reads TGTGCCAGCAGCTTAAACGCGGCGGGAGGGGATACGCAGTATTTT.

The CDR3 DNA sequence: TGTGCCAGCAGTCGAGACCCCCCAGGCCATGAGCAGTTCTTC. This translates into CASSRDPPGHEQFF. J is TRBJ2-1 and V is TRBV12-3 or TRBV12-4; no definite D call. Trimming took off 5 bases at V and 8 bases at J, with 16 bases between the two ends. This CDR3 is 14 amino acids long.

This chain links TRBV11-2 with TRBJ2-3; 9 bases align to TRBD1. This CDR3 contains 18 residues. Per the germline V gene, CDR1 is SGHAT and CDR2 is FQNNGV. J gave up 3 bases and V 6 bases, and 16 bases lay outside the gene matches. DNA for the CDR3: TGTGCCAGCAGAACTTCGCGGGACAGGGTGGGTTGGACAGATACGCAGTATTTT. This sequence encodes CASRTSRDRVGWTDTQYF.

This chain connects TRBV6-5 to TRBJ2-2; D uncertain. Germline CDR1 reads MNHEY; CDR2 reads SVGAGI. This CDR3 comprises 16 residues. The V and J ends lost 0 bases and 0 bases respectively, with 8 bases between them. CDR3 DNA: TGTGCCAGCAGTTACTCTGGCGCAGCGAACACCGGGGAGCTGTTTTTT. Amino acids: CASSYSGAANTGELFF.

The chain links TRBV7-2 to TRBJ1-5; D not certain. Trimming removed 4 bases at V and 6 bases at J, with 10 bases between. Germline values: CDR1 SGHTA, CDR2 FQGNSA. This CDR3 comprises 13 residues. CDR3 DNA: TGTGCCAGCAGCTCGGACGGTCGTCAGCCCCAGCATTTT. Translated: CASSSDGRQPQHF.

The chain has TRBV30 and TRBJ1-6, with TRBD1 identical over 8 bases. The junction had 4 bases not matched to a gene; V was cut back by 3 bases and J by 3 bases. The CDR3 consists of 15 residues. Per germline, CDR1 GTSNPN and CDR2 SVGIG (reference sequence). In nucleotides, the CDR3 is TGTGCCTGGAGGGACAGGGACTTCTATAATTCACCCCTCCACTTT. Its translation is CAWRDRDFYNSPLHF.

This clonotype appeared a few times. This rearrangement joins TRBV7-2 to TRBJ2-7, with TRBD1 matching over 9 bases. CDR3 length: 14 residues. The V gene end was trimmed by 5 bases and the J gene end by 5 bases; junction bases not matched to a gene: 7. The germline V gene has CDR1 SGHTA and CDR2 FQGNSA. CDR3 coding DNA: TGTGCCAGCAGCCGATGGACAGGGGACAACGAGCAGTACTTC. Amino acid sequence: CASSRWTGDNEQYF.

The chain has TRBV20-1 and TRBJ2-1, with D unresolved. Trimming left V 3 bases short and J 12 bases short, with 12 bases between. In germline, CDR1 is DFQATT, CDR2 SNEGSKA (reference sequence). This CDR3 is 11 amino acids long. CDR3 coding DNA: TGCAGTGCTAGTATGGGCCCCGGGCAGTTCTTC. Its protein is CSASMGPGQFF.

There are a few counts of this clonotype. This rearrangement joins TRBV27 to TRBJ2-7; the match to TRBD2 covers 7 bases. This CDR3 region has 15 residues. Germline-derived CDR1 and CDR2 are MNHEY and SMNVEV (reference sequence). The V segment lost 3 bases and the J segment 0 bases; nucleotides outside the gene matches: 5. The CDR3 is CASSLKRGFSYEQYF. CDR3 bases: TGTGCCAGCAGTTTGAAGCGGGGTTTCTCCTACGAGCAGTACTTC.

V and J are TRBV6-2 or TRBV6-3 and TRBJ2-3; 9 bases match TRBD2. Germline CDR1 is MNHEY and CDR2 is SVGEGT. The CDR3 loop spans 18 amino acids. The J segment lost 0 bases and the V segment lost 6 bases, leaving 13 bases of the junction unmatched. Here the CDR3 reads CASRPSGLATSSTDTQYF. CDR3 nucleotide sequence: TGTGCCAGCAGACCCTCGGGACTAGCAACCTCTAGCACAGATACGCAGTATTTT.

The table lists this clonotype with a few counts. The J gene is TRBJ2-3, the V gene TRBV5-1, with D perhaps TRBD1 or TRBD2 (5 bases each). The CDR3 runs to 13 residues. CDR1 SGHRS and CDR2 YFSETQ come from the germline V gene. Trimming removed 4 bases at V and 12 bases at J, with 18 bases between. CDR3 region: CASSHGTAINQYF. The CDR3 DNA reads as TGCGCCAGCAGCCACGGGACGGCGATTAACCAGTATTTT.

The chain is built from TRBV12-3 or TRBV12-4 and TRBJ2-1; D is perhaps TRBD2 (5 bases). The CDR3 sequence is 11 residues long. The CDR3 bases are TGTGTCTCCGGGGATTACAATGAGCAGTTCTTC. Protein: CVSGDYNEQFF.

The chain links TRBV4-2 to TRBJ2-3; no clear D. V lost 0 bases and J 3 bases, leaving 13 bases between the germline ends. This CDR3 is built from 16 residues. Per germline, CDR1 LGHNA and CDR2 YNFKEQ. The CDR3 DNA follows: TGTGCCAGCAGCCAAGACACGGGTCGAAAAACAGATACGCAGTATTTT. It yields the protein CASSQDTGRKTDTQYF.

This chain joins TRBV28 and TRBJ2-7; 10 bases line up with TRBD2. V trimming: 7 bases; J trimming: 12 bases; junction bases outside the gene matches: 12. The CDR3 is 13 residues long. Germline CDR1 is MDHEN and CDR2 is SYDVKM. For the CDR3, the DNA is TGTGCCAGCAACCCAGAGGCTAGCGGGAGATGGTACTTC. Translation: CASNPEASGRWYF.

This clonotype was seen a handful of times. The gene calls are TRBV7-9 and TRBJ2-1; a weak D match, TRBD2 (5 bases). Germline V lookup: CDR1 SEHNR, CDR2 FQNEAQ (reference sequence). The CDR3 has 16 residues. The V end was cut by 1 base, the J end by 4 bases, with 14 bases between. The CDR3 sequence is CASSLGTGMLYNEQFF. CDR3 nucleotide sequence: TGTGCCAGCAGCTTAGGGACGGGGATGCTTTACAATGAGCAGTTCTTC.

CDR3 coding DNA: TGTGCCAGCGGGCTCAGGGGCTACACCTTC. Encoded protein: CASGLRGYTF. J is TRBJ1-2 and V is TRBV6-2 or TRBV6-3; D is undetermined. The V and J ends lost 8 bases and 8 bases respectively, with 9 bases between them. The CDR3 sequence is 10 residues long. Germline V CDR1 and CDR2: MNHEY, SVGEGT.

This clonotype was counted only a few times. The chain links TRBV29-1 to TRBJ1-5; a possible D gene is TRBD1 (6 bases). Germline-derived CDR1 and CDR2 are SQVTM and ANQGSEA. V was pared by 2 bases and J by 0 bases, with 8 bases between. The CDR3 runs to 14 residues. The CDR3 protein is CSVETGYSNQPQHF. As DNA, the CDR3 is TGCAGCGTTGAAACAGGGTATAGCAATCAGCCCCAGCATTTT.

The chain joins TRBV29-1 to TRBJ2-6, with a possible D match to TRBD1 (5 bases). CDR1 SQVTM and CDR2 ANQGSEA come from the germline V gene. This CDR3 is 13 amino acids long. V shed 4 bases and J shed 4 bases, with 8 bases lying between them. The CDR3 is CSVAGSGANVLTF. The CDR3 DNA follows: TGCAGCGTTGCAGGGTCGGGGGCCAACGTCCTGACTTTC.

The rearrangement joins TRBV9 to TRBJ1-1; D unclear. The CDR3 spans 14 residues. The V end lost 1 base, the J end lost 1 base, and 8 bases lay between the germline ends. Germline V gene lookup returns CDR1 SGDLS and CDR2 YYNGEE. CDR3 residues: CASSVRAANTEAFF. The CDR3 DNA sequence: TGTGCCAGCAGCGTACGGGCAGCGAACACTGAAGCTTTCTTT.

V usage is TRBV12-1 and J usage is TRBJ2-5; the table's D call, TRBD1, was not checked against the DNA. TRBV12-1 counts as a pseudogene. The CDR3 covers 15 residues. CDR3 DNA: TGTGCCAGCAGCCACCCCGGGGGACCTAATATGGCCCAGTACTTC. This translates into CASSHPGGPNMAQYF.

The chain carries TRBV11-2 and TRBJ2-7; weak D call: TRBD1 (5 bases). The germline V and J ends were trimmed by 5 bases and 3 bases, with 23 bases remaining between them. From germline, CDR1 is SGHAT and CDR2 FQNNGV. The CDR3 is made up of 17 amino acids. CDR3 region: CASSQTSQGSFNYEQYF. CDR3 DNA: TGTGCCAGCAGCCAGACATCGCAGGGTTCATTTAACTACGAGCAGTACTTC.

J is TRBJ2-7 and V is TRBV20-1; D is possibly TRBD1 (6 bases). Germline CDR1 and CDR2: DFQATT and SNEGSKA (reference sequence). This CDR3 has 14 amino acids. Trimming removed 6 bases from V and 1 base from J, with 16 bases in between. Written as DNA, the CDR3 is TGCAGTGCGACAGGACCAATGGATTCCTACGAGCAGTACTTC. It is translated as CSATGPMDSYEQYF.